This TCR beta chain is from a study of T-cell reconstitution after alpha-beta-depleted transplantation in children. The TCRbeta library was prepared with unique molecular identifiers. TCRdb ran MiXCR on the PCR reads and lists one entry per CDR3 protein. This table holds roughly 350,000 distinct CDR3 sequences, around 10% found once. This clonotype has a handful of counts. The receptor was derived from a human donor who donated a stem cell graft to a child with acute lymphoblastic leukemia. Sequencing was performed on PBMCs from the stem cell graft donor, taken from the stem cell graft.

CDR3 in DNA: TGCAGTGCTAGTTCGGAGTCGTCATATGGCTACACCTTC. Its translation is CSASSESSYGYTF. The rearrangement joins TRBV20-1 to TRBJ1-2; unclear D gene. Germline CDR1 is DFQATT and CDR2 is SNEGSKA (reference sequence). Trimming removed 3 bases from V and 5 bases from J, with 13 bases in between. CDR3 length: 13 residues.